This TCR beta chain came from a study of post-analysis software for immune sequencing data. V shed 5 bases and J shed 14 bases, with 13 bases lying between them. The CDR3 totals 11 residues. Details on this clonotype: Its antigen remains unidentified.

Every TCR beta cDNA library bore unique molecular identifiers. TCRdb redid the calling of the PCR reads with MiXCR, one entry per CDR3 protein. The sample gives around 770,000 distinct CDR3 sequences, around 42% of which show up once; around 4.7% is in the top ten. Study results and caveats: Multiple sclerosis patients had significantly lower normalized Chao1 diversity than controls. Compared with controls, patients had more of 4 or 5 TRBV segments, including TRBV5-6, TRBV5-1 and TRBV20-1.

The sequencing input was blood. The rearrangement links TRBV12-3 or TRBV12-4 to TRBJ2-1; perhaps TRBD1 as D (7 bases). The sequence came from a girl aged 10 to 17 with multiple sclerosis. Here the CDR3 DNA reads TGTGCCAGCAGTGCCCAGGGGGGTGAGTTCTTC. Translation gives CASSAQGGEFF.